Listed below are T cell receptor beta chains from one sample, sequenced in a study of CD8+ T cells in alopecia areata. Sequenced by immunoSEQ multiplex PCR; TCRdb stores in-frame clones only, minus some. The sample consists of some 240,000 clones, under 60% of them appearing once. Sequences were derived from CD4+ T cells sorted from blood, sampled at week 4, from a patient treated with tofacitinib. The source is a human donor with alopecia areata. CDR3s include the opening cysteine and the closing phenylalanine or tryptophan. Each record gives: V gene, J gene, D gene, clone size, CDR3 protein, CDR3 DNA. D genes are given only for firm matches. Size values are once, few and many counts, or a class for expanded clones, and some rows have none.

>TRBV19|TRBJ1-5|.|.
CASSIQDSNQPQHF
TGTGCCAGTAGTATACAGGATAGCAATCAGCCCCAGCATTTT
>TRBV2|TRBJ1-2|.|.
CASSVERDYGYTF
TGTGCCAGCAGTGTAGAACGGGACTATGGCTACACCTTC
>TRBV9|TRBJ2-7|TRBD1|once
CASSEDRGYEQYF
TGTGCCAGCAGCGAGGACAGGGGGTACGAGCAGTACTTC
>TRBV30|TRBJ2-5|TRBD2|few
CAWSAGGETQYF
TGTGCCTGGAGTGCGGGGGGAGAGACCCAGTACTTC
>TRBV27|TRBJ2-5|TRBD1|.
CASSATGIQETQYF
TGTGCCAGCAGTGCGACAGGGATCCAAGAGACCCAGTACTTC
>TRBV30|TRBJ1-5|.|.
CAWSTRESQPQHF
TGTGCCTGGAGTACGAGGGAAAGCCAGCCCCAGCATTTT
>TRBV30|TRBJ1-6|.|.
CASLGGGSYNSPLHF
TGTGCCTCCCTCGGAGGGGGCTCCTATAATTCACCCCTCCACTTT
>TRBV10-3|TRBJ1-6|.|few
CAISESEGSPLHF
TGTGCCATCAGTGAGTCCGAGGGTTCACCCCTCCACTTT
>TRBV6-1|TRBJ1-1|TRBD1|.
CASIQDRVGTEAFF
TGTGCCAGCATTCAGGACAGGGTGGGAACTGAAGCTTTCTTT
>TRBV6-5|TRBJ1-6|.|.
CASKRVNNSPLHF
TGTGCCAGCAAGAGGGTTAATAATTCACCCCTCCACTTT
>TRBV29-1|TRBJ1-1|.|few
CSVVRQLNTEAFF
TGCAGCGTGGTGAGACAGCTGAACACTGAAGCTTTCTTT
>TRBV4-3|TRBJ2-2|.|.
CASSQDPLLGTGELFF
TGCGCCAGCAGCCAAGATCCGCTTTTAGGCACCGGGGAGCTGTTTTTT
>TRBV7-9|TRBJ2-1|.|few
CASSLAPQGYEQFF
TGTGCCAGCAGCTTAGCGCCCCAGGGGTATGAGCAGTTCTTC
>TRBV30|TRBJ2-1|TRBD1|.
CAWSIKDRLVGQFF
TGTGCCTGGAGTATTAAGGACAGGTTGGTAGGGCAGTTCTTC
>TRBV12-5|TRBJ2-7|.|.
CASGLVSTQQYF
TGTGCTAGTGGTTTGGTATCTACGCAGCAGTACTTC
>TRBV29-1|TRBJ2-3|.|.
CSVEGGAEDTQYF
TGCAGCGTTGAAGGGGGGGCTGAGGATACGCAGTATTTT
>TRBV9|TRBJ2-2|.|few
CASSVRNTGELFF
TGTGCCAGCAGCGTTAGGAACACCGGGGAGCTGTTTTTT
>TRBV13|TRBJ2-6|.|few
CASSLSPAGGANVLTF
TGTGCCAGCAGCTTAAGTCCCGCTGGTGGGGCCAACGTCCTGACTTTC
>TRBV5-1|TRBJ2-5|TRBD1|.
CASSLQGEKTETQYF
TGCGCCAGCAGCTTGCAGGGGGAAAAAACGGAGACCCAGTACTTC
>TRBV10-3|TRBJ2-1|.|.
CAISAGSNEQFF
TGTGCCATCAGTGCAGGGTCCAATGAGCAGTTCTTC